The T cell receptor beta chain under discussion was sequenced for a study of cytomegalovirus exposure and HLA in healthy donors. The study, taken as a whole, reports: Highly shared variants forming one cluster were likely a sequencing artifact. Reportedly, a later analysis found an Asian-associated ancestry cluster had fewer N-insertions than the roughly 700-donor mean. Reportedly, HLA-A and HLA-B alleles of most subjects were accurately predicted from TCR beta. By a later analysis, the bulk of CMV-associated TCR beta chains appeared HLA-restricted.

Germline V CDR1 and CDR2: MDHEN, SYDVKM. The junction had 6 bases not matched to a gene; V was cut back by 6 bases and J by 5 bases. The CDR3 covers 13 residues. Primers included in the PCR were 60 Vbeta and 13 Jbeta primers. The table came from immunoSEQ multiplex PCR; TCRdb's copy has only in-frame clones and leaves some out. The sample contains approximately 69,000 clones, around 74% of which appear only once. This clone was counted only a few times. Its antigen remains unidentified. The V call is TRBV28, the J call TRBJ1-1; TRBD1 aligns across 7 bases. This receptor was obtained from a woman under 40 in good health and CMV-seropositive. The sequenced sample was PBMCs. The DNA for the CDR3 is TGTGCCAGCAGCCACCTCAGGGGGACTGAAGCTTTCTTT. Its translation: CASSHLRGTEAFF.